This T cell receptor beta chain derives from a study of CD8+CD57+ T cells in acquired aplastic anemia. About the research overall: The average for DNA from sorted CD4+ and CD8+ cells was 3.2 ug.

This clonotype appeared a few times. This CDR3 is built from 17 residues. J was trimmed by 1 base and V by 1 base; bases with no gene match: 4. CDR1 and CDR2 (germline): MGHRA, YSYEKL. The template for TCR beta VDJ and CDR3 sequence profiling was genomic DNA. TCRdb used MiXCR to reprocess the reads, holding one entry per CDR3 protein. Here the sample spans about 210,000 distinct CDR3 sequences, approximately 60% being singletons. Sequences were obtained from sorted CD4+, CD8+, or CD8+CD57+ T cells (not recorded which) from PBMCs. This receptor was obtained from a human donor in good health. The V call is TRBV4-1, the J call TRBJ2-2, with 9 bases fitting TRBD1. CDR3 region: CASSQAPGQGNTGELFF. CDR3 nucleotides: TGCGCCAGCAGCCAAGCCCCGGGACAGGGGAACACCGGGGAGCTGTTTTTT.